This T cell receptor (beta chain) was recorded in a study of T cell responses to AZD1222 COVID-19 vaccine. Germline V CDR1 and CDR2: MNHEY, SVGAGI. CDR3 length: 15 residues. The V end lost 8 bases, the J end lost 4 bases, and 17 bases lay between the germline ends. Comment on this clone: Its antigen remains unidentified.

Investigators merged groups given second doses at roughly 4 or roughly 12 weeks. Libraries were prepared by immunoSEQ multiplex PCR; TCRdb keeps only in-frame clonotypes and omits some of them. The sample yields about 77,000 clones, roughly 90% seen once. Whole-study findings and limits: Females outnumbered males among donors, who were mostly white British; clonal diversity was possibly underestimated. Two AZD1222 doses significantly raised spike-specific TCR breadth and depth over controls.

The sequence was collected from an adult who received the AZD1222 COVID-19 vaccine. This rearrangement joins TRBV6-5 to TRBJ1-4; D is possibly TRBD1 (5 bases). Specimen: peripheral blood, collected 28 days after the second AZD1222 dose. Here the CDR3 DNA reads TGTGCCAGCCACGTCCCGGGACGTTTTAATGAAAAACTGTTTTTT. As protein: CASHVPGRFNEKLFF.